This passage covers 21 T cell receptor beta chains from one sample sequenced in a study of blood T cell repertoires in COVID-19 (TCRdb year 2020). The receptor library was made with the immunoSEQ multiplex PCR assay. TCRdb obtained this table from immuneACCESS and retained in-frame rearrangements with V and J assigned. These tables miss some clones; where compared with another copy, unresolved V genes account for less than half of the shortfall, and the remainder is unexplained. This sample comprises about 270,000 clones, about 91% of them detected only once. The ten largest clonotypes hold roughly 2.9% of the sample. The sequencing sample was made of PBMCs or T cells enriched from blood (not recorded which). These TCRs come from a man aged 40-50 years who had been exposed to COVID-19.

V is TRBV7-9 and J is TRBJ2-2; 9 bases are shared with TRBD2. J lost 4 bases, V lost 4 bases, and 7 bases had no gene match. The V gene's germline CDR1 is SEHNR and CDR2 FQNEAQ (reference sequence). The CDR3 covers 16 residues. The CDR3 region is CASSSSAGGPTGELFF. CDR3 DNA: TGTGCCAGCAGCTCTTCAGCGGGAGGACCCACCGGGGAGCTGTTTTTT.

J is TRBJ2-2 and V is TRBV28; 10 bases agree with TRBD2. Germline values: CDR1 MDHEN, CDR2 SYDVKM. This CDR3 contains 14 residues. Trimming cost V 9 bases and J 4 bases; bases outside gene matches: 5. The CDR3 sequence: CASLAGATTGELFF. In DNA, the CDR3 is TGTGCCAGTCTAGCGGGAGCCACCACCGGGGAGCTGTTTTTT.

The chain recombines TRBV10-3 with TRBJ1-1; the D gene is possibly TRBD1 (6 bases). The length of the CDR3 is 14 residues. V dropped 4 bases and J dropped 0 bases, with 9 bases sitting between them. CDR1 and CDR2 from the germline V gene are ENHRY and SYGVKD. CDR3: CAISGTAMNTEAFF. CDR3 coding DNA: TGTGCCATCAGTGGGACAGCGATGAACACTGAAGCTTTCTTT.

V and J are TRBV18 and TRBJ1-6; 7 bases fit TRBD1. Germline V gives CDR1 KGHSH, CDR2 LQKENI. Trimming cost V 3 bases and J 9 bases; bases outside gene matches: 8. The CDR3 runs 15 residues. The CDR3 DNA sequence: TGTGCCAGCTCACCTACCGGGACAGCTATTTCACCCCTCCACTTT. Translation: CASSPTGTAISPLHF.

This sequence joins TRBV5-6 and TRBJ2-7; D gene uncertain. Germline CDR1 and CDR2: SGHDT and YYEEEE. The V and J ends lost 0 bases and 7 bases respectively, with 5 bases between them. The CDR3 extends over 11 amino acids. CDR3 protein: CASSLASEQYF. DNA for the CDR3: TGTGCCAGCAGCTTGGCCTCGGAGCAGTACTTC.

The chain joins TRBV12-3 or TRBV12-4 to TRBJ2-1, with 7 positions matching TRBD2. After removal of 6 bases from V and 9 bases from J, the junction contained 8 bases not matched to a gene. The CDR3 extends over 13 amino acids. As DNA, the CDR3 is TGTGCCAGCAGCCAATCGCGGGGGAGTGAGCAGTTCTTC. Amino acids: CASSQSRGSEQFF.

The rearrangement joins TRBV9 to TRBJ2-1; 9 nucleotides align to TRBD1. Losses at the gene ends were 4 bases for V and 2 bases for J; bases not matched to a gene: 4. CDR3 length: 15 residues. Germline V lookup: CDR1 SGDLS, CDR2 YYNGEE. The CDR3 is CASSSDRGAYNEQFF. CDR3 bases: TGTGCCAGCAGCTCAGACAGGGGGGCCTACAATGAGCAGTTCTTC.

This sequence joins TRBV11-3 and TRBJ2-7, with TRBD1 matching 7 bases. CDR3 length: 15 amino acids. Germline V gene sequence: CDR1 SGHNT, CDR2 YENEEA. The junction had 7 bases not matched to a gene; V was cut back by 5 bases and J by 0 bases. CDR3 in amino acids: CASSHQGVFSYEQYF. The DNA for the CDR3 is TGTGCCAGCAGCCACCAGGGGGTTTTCTCCTACGAGCAGTACTTC.

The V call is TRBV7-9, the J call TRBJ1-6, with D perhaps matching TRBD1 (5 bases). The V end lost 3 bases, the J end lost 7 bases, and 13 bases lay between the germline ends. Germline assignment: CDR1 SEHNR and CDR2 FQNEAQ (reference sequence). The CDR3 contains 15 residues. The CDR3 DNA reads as TGTGCCAGCAGCTTCGTGCAGGGATGGAATTCACCCCTCCACTTT. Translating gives CASSFVQGWNSPLHF.

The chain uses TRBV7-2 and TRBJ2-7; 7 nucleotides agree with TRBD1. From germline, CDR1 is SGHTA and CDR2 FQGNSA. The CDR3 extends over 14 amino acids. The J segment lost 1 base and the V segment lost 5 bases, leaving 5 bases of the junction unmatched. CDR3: CASSLTGKSYEQYF. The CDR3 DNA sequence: TGTGCCAGCAGCCTGACAGGGAAATCCTACGAGCAGTACTTC.

CDR3 coding DNA: TGTGCCAGCAGCATACTAGGTTCCGGCTTTACCGGGGAGCTGTTTTTT. It yields the protein CASSILGSGFTGELFF. The genes are TRBV3-1 (or the pseudogene TRBV3-2) and TRBJ2-2, with a tentative D call TRBD2 (5 bases). Per the germline V gene, CDR1 is LGHDT and CDR2 is YNNKEL (reference sequence). Trimming removed 5 bases from V and 5 bases from J, with 18 bases in between. The CDR3 has 16 residues.

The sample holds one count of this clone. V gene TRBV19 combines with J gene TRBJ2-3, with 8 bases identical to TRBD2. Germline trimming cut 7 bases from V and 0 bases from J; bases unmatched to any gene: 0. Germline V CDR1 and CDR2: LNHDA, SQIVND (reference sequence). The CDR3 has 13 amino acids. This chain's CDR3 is CASTSGSTDTQYF. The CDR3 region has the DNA TGTGCCAGTACTAGCGGGAGCACAGATACGCAGTATTTT.

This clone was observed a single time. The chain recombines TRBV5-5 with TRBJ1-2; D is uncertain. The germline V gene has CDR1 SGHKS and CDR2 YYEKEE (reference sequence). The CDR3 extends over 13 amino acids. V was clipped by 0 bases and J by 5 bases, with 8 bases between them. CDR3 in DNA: TGTGCCAGCAGCTTGGTGGAGAATTATGGCTACACCTTC. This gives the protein CASSLVENYGYTF.

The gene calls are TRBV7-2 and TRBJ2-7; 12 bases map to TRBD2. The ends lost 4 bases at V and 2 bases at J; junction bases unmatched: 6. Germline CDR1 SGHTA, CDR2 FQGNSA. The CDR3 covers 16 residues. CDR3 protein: CASSSRRTSGTYEQYF. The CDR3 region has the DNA TGTGCCAGCAGCTCAAGAAGGACTAGCGGGACCTACGAGCAGTACTTC.

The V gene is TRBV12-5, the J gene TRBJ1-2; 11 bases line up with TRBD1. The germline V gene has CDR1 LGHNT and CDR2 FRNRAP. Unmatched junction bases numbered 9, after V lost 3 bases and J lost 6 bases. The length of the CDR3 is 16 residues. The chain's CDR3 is CASGFQRDRGSDGYTF. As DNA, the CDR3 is TGTGCTAGTGGTTTCCAGAGGGACAGGGGGTCGGATGGCTACACCTTC.

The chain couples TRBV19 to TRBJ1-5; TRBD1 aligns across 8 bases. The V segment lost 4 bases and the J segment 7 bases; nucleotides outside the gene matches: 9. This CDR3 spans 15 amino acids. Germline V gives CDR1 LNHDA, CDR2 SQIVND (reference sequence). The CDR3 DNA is TGTGCCAGTAGTACCCGACAGGGGTCGGGCCAGCCCCAGCATTTT. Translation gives CASSTRQGSGQPQHF. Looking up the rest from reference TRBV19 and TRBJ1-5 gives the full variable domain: DGGITQSPKYLFRKEGQNVTLSCEQNLNHDAMYWYRQDPGQGLRLIYYSQIVNDFQKGDIAEGYSVSREKKESFPLTVTSAQKNPTAFYLCASSTRQGSGQPQHFGDGTRLSIL.

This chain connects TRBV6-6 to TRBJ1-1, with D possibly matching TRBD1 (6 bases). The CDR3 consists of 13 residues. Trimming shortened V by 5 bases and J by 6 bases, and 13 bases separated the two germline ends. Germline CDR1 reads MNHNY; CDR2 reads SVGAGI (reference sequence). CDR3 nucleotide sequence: TGTGCCAGCAGTGACAACAGGGACGCTGAAGCTTTCTTT. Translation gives CASSDNRDAEAFF.

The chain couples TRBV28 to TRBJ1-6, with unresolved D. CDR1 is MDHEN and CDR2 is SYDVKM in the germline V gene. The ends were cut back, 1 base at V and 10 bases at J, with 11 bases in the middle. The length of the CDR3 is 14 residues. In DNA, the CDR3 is TGTGCCAGCAGTTTATTGGCCCCCCGATCACCCCTCCACTTT. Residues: CASSLLAPRSPLHF.

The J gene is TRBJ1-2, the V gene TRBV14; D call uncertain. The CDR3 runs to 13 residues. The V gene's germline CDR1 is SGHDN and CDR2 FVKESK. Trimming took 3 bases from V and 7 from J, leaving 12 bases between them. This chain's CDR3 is CASSHEWTPGYTF. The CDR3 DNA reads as TGTGCCAGCAGCCACGAATGGACTCCTGGCTACACCTTC. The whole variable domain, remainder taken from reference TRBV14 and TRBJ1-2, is EAGVTQFPSHSVIEKGQTVTLRCDPISGHDNLYWYRRVMGKEIKFLLHFVKESKQDESGMPNNRFLAERTGGTYSTLKVQPAELEDSGVYFCASSHEWTPGYTFGSGTRLTVV.

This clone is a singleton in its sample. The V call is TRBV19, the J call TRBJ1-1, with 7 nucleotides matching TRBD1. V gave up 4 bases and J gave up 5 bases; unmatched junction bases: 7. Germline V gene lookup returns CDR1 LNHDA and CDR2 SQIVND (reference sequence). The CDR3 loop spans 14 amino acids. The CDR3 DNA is TGTGCCAGTAGTAGACGACAGGGTCTGACTGAAGCTTTCTTT. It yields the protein CASSRRQGLTEAFF.

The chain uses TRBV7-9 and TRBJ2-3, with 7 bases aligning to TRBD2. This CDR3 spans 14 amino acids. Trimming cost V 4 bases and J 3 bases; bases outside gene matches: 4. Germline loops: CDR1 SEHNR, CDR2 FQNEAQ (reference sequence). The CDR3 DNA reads TGTGCCAGCAGCTCCAGCGGGAAAACAGATACGCAGTATTTT. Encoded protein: CASSSSGKTDTQYF.